The entry below describes one TCR beta chain. Its target is unknown. Using immunoSEQ multiplex PCR, the repertoire was profiled, and TCRdb retains in-frame clones only, with some absent. The sample consists of roughly 2.2 million clones, around 92% of them appearing once. This record belongs to a study of shared clonotypes between healthy human individuals. Study results and limitations: Having only a few donors restricted how much genetic and exposure-history diversity was captured.

The ends lost 5 bases at V and 7 bases at J; junction bases unmatched: 10. Germline CDR1 and CDR2: SEHNR and FQNEAQ (reference sequence). The CDR3 has 16 amino acids. This TCR was sampled from a man between 18 and 29 years old in good health. Some clones in this sample may be carry-over from other donors' samples. V gene TRBV7-9 combines with J gene TRBJ2-2, with TRBD2 matching 10 bases. Sequencing used naive CD4+ T cells from PBMCs. Indicated subset: CD45RA+ positively selected. The CDR3 protein is CASSPKAGGPSGELFF. CDR3 nucleotides: TGTGCCAGCAGCCCCAAAGCGGGAGGGCCGAGCGGGGAGCTGTTTTTT.